This T cell receptor (beta chain) was sequenced for a study of Ad26.COV2.S vaccination and SARS-CoV-2 variants. Study-level points and caveats: Across vaccine and placebo recipients, the breadth of non-spike TCRs was similar.

Germline values: CDR1 LNHDA, CDR2 SQIVND (reference sequence). V was trimmed by 6 bases and J by 2 bases, leaving 14 bases between them. The length of the CDR3 is 15 residues. Assay used: immunoSEQ multiplex PCR; TCRdb lists only in-frame clones, some missing. The sample consists of approximately 400,000 clones, about 90% of them appearing once. With regard to this clone: The target antigen is unknown.

The receptor was isolated from a human donor who had recovered from COVID-19. The sample was peripheral blood, taken after recovery from COVID-19. The chain couples TRBV19 to TRBJ1-5, with D possibly being TRBD1 (5 bases). The CDR3 nucleotides are TGTGCCAGTAGGGGGGGAGAATATGGCAATCAGCCCCAGCATTTT. Protein product: CASRGGEYGNQPQHF.